The 21 T cell receptor beta chains below were found in one sample sequenced in a study of shared clonotypes between healthy human individuals. The repertoire was sequenced with immunoSEQ multiplex PCR; TCRdb's copy has only in-frame clones and lacks some. Of some 2 million clones listed, roughly 94% are singletons. CD45RO-negative CD8 cells positively selected for CCR7 made up the naive population, which excluded terminally differentiated effector memory CD45RA+ cells. Material for sequencing was naive CD8+ T cells sorted from blood. The receptor source for this set is a man aged 18 to 30 in good health.

The V gene is TRBV4-1, the J gene TRBJ2-1; 9 bases align to TRBD2. This CDR3 contains 16 residues. CDR1 MGHRA and CDR2 YSYEKL come from the germline V gene. V gave up 2 bases and J gave up 8 bases; unmatched junction bases: 10. For the CDR3, the DNA is TGCGCCAGCAGCCAAATTCCAGGACTAGCGTTACATGAGCAGTTCTTC. Its protein product is CASSQIPGLALHEQFF.

Note on this clone: The sample holds other DNA sequences that translate to the same CDR3. The rearrangement links TRBV2 to TRBJ1-2; 10 positions agree with TRBD1. J gave up 6 bases and V 5 bases, and 3 bases lay outside the gene matches. Germline V gene data show CDR1 as SNHLY and CDR2 as FYNNEI. The CDR3 has 13 amino acids. Here the CDR3 reads CASSPGQGNGYTF. The CDR3, as DNA: TGTGCCAGCAGTCCGGGACAGGGGAATGGCTACACCTTC. The complete variable domain, with remaining parts taken from reference TRBV2 and TRBJ1-2, reads EPEVTQTPSHQVTQMGQEVILRCVPISNHLYFYWYRQILGQKVEFLVSFYNNEISEKSEIFDDQFSVERPDGSNFTLKIRSTKLEDSAMYFCASSPGQGNGYTFGSGTRLTVV.

The chain combines TRBV1 with TRBJ1-2. TRBV1 is tagged as a pseudogene. The CDR3 length is 13 residues. The chain's CDR3 is CTSSHQRGSGYTF. For the CDR3, the DNA is TGCACCAGCAGCCACCAACGGGGAAGTGGCTACACCTTC.

V and J are TRBV27 and TRBJ1-5, with 7 bases lining up with TRBD1. The CDR3 contains 16 residues. After removal of 4 bases from V and 0 bases from J, the junction contained 6 bases not matched to a gene. The germline V gene encodes CDR1 MNHEY and CDR2 SMNVEV (reference sequence). The CDR3 DNA sequence: TGTGCCAGCAGTTCGACAGGGCCATATAGCAATCAGCCCCAGCATTTT. It specifies CASSSTGPYSNQPQHF.

The chain employs TRBV7-8 and TRBJ1-6; possibly TRBD1 for D (6 bases). This CDR3 is 15 amino acids long. V was clipped by 5 bases and J by 9 bases, with 17 bases between them. From germline, CDR1 is SGHVS and CDR2 FQNEAQ. DNA of the CDR3: TGTGCCAGCAGCGCTCCCCAGGGGCTTCGTTCACCCCTCCACTTT. As protein: CASSAPQGLRSPLHF. The entire variable domain, with the rest obtained from reference TRBV7-8 and TRBJ1-6, is as follows: GAGVSQSPRYKVAKRGQDVALRCDPISGHVSLFWYQQALGQGPEFLTYFQNEAQLDKSGLPSDRFFAERPEGSVSTLKIQRTQQEDSAVYLCASSAPQGLRSPLHFGNGTRLTVT.

With regard to this clone: Distinct nucleotide sequences in the sample also encode this CDR3. The chain carries TRBV4-1 and TRBJ2-7; D unclear. The CDR3 spans 12 residues. With 1 base removed from V and 3 bases from J, the gap between germline ends came to 4 bases. CDR1 and CDR2 from the germline V gene are MGHRA and YSYEKL. The CDR3: CASSQGVYEQYF. DNA for the CDR3: TGCGCCAGCAGCCAAGGAGTCTACGAGCAGTACTTC.

V is TRBV28 and J is TRBJ2-7; 10 positions agree with TRBD1. The CDR3 contains 14 residues. The V segment lost 5 bases and the J segment 4 bases; nucleotides outside the gene matches: 5. Germline CDR1 and CDR2: MDHEN and SYDVKM. The DNA of the CDR3 is TGTGCCAGCAGTATGACAGGGGGCGCATACGAGCAGTACTTC. Translation gives CASSMTGGAYEQYF.

The chain is built from TRBV27 and TRBJ2-1, with a tentative D call TRBD2 (5 bases). The CDR3 has 15 amino acids. CDR1 is MNHEY and CDR2 is SMNVEV in the germline V gene (reference sequence). Trimming cost V 6 bases and J 1 base, with 13 bases left between them. The CDR3 region is CASRAGLASYNEQFF. For the CDR3, the DNA is TGTGCCAGCAGAGCCGGGCTAGCATCCTACAATGAGCAGTTCTTC.

With respect to this clone: Different DNA sequences within this sample yield the same CDR3. The genes are TRBV5-6 and TRBJ2-7; the match to TRBD1 covers 10 bases. V shed 0 bases and J 4 bases; nucleotides not matched to a gene: 4. The CDR3 has 15 residues. Germline CDR1 SGHDT, CDR2 YYEEEE. Here the CDR3 DNA reads TGTGCCAGCAGCTTGGGCGGGACAGGGGTATACGAGCAGTACTTC. Translation gives CASSLGGTGVYEQYF.

This chain connects TRBV9 to TRBJ2-1; 9 bases are shared with TRBD2. Germline CDR1 reads SGDLS; CDR2 reads YYNGEE. Trimming at V came to 7 bases and at J to 9 bases, leaving 8 bases not matched to a gene. The CDR3 loop spans 13 amino acids. The CDR3 region has the DNA TGTGCCAGCCAATCGGTAGCGGGGGCTGAGCAGTTCTTC. This translates into CASQSVAGAEQFF.

The chain uses TRBV27 and TRBJ2-2; 10 nucleotides line up with TRBD2. The CDR3 is 16 residues long. CDR1 and CDR2 from the germline V gene are MNHEY and SMNVEV (reference sequence). The J segment lost 5 bases and the V segment lost 5 bases, leaving 8 bases of the junction unmatched. CDR3 sequence: CASSTKLAGKTGELFF. CDR3 sequence (DNA): TGTGCCAGCAGTACCAAACTAGCGGGGAAAACCGGGGAGCTGTTTTTT.

This chain uses TRBV2 with TRBJ2-1, with TRBD2 identical over 8 bases. This CDR3 comprises 14 residues. V dropped 1 base and J dropped 8; count of bases not matched to a gene: 4. Germline lookup yields CDR1 SNHLY and CDR2 FYNNEI. CDR3 protein: CASSEDGGAYEQFF. The CDR3 DNA reads as TGTGCCAGCAGTGAAGACGGGGGGGCCTATGAGCAGTTCTTC.

J is TRBJ2-7 and V is TRBV5-6, with no clear D. The CDR3 consists of 15 residues. With 4 bases removed from V and 4 bases from J, the gap between germline ends came to 18 bases. From germline, CDR1 is SGHDT and CDR2 YYEEEE. CDR3 sequence: CASSSTHRAQYEQYF. The DNA for the CDR3 is TGTGCCAGCAGCAGCACCCATCGGGCACAATACGAGCAGTACTTC.

The chain uses TRBV5-4 and TRBJ2-5, with D possibly being TRBD1 (6 bases). Germline CDR1 reads SGHNT; CDR2 reads YYREEE (reference sequence). The CDR3 totals 13 residues. Trimming cost V 4 bases and J 2 bases, with 9 bases left between them. CDR3 sequence reads: CASSVRGQETQYF. The CDR3 DNA is TGTGCCAGCAGCGTGAGGGGGCAAGAGACCCAGTACTTC.

CDR3 sequence: CAWMGGAHTGELFF. DNA of the CDR3: TGTGCCTGGATGGGAGGGGCCCACACCGGGGAGCTGTTTTTT. The chain is built from TRBV30 and TRBJ2-2, with 7 bases fitting TRBD2. Germline CDR1 GTSNPN, CDR2 SVGIG (reference sequence). The CDR3 is 14 residues long. The J segment lost 3 bases and the V segment lost 4 bases, leaving 5 bases of the junction unmatched.

The CDR3 coding sequence is TGCGCCAGCAGCCAGGGGACAGCCGGGGAGCTGTTTTTT. It translates to CASSQGTAGELFF. V and J are TRBV4-3 and TRBJ2-2; 7 bases fit TRBD1. After removal of 3 bases from V and 6 bases from J, the junction contained 1 base not matched to a gene. Germline CDR1 and CDR2: LGHNA and YSLEER. The CDR3 totals 13 residues.

The chain carries TRBV30 and TRBJ2-1; perhaps TRBD1 as D (5 bases). Germline assignment: CDR1 GTSNPN and CDR2 SVGIG (reference sequence). The V end was cut by 3 bases, the J end by 8 bases, with 14 bases between. The CDR3 covers 13 residues. CDR3: CAWSPRGQYEQFF. CDR3 sequence (DNA): TGTGCCTGGAGCCCAAGGGGCCAATATGAGCAGTTCTTC.

This chain links TRBV10-2 with TRBJ2-7, with D unresolved. This CDR3 is 12 amino acids long. Trimming stripped 3 bases from V and 6 bases from J, with 9 bases between. Germline loops: CDR1 WSHSY, CDR2 SAAADI. The CDR3: CASSDGLSEQYF. In nucleotides, the CDR3 is TGCGCCAGCAGTGATGGATTGTCCGAGCAGTACTTC.

V usage is TRBV21-1 and J usage is TRBJ1-4; the table calls TRBD1, which could not be checked here. TRBV21-1 corresponds to a pseudogene. The CDR3 spans 16 residues. CDR3 bases: TGTGCCAGCAGACAGGAGGGGGCAGGGACTAATGAAAAACTGTTTTTT. Amino acid sequence: CASRQEGAGTNEKLFF.

The gene calls are TRBV2 and TRBJ2-2; possibly TRBD1 for D (5 bases). The V end lost 3 bases, the J end lost 0 bases, and 11 bases lay between the germline ends. Germline V gives CDR1 SNHLY, CDR2 FYNNEI. The CDR3 has 16 amino acids. Here the CDR3 reads CASSDPDTTNTGELFF. CDR3 coding DNA: TGTGCCAGCAGTGACCCGGACACCACGAACACCGGGGAGCTGTTTTTT.

The chain recombines TRBV10-2 with TRBJ2-3; TRBD1 or TRBD2 may be the D gene (6 bases each). V was trimmed by 6 bases and J by 3 bases, leaving 13 bases between them. The germline V gene encodes CDR1 WSHSY and CDR2 SAAADI. CDR3 length: 14 amino acids. The chain's CDR3 is CASSLGGRTDTQYF. Here the CDR3 DNA reads TGCGCCAGCAGCTTGGGGGGCCGAACAGATACGCAGTATTTT.